This T cell receptor beta chain was observed in a study of beta chain features in type 1 diabetes (dated by TCRdb to the late 2010s). About the investigation overall: Mean age, gender distribution, total cell number and subset yield were not different between patients and healthy donors. Regulatory and stem cell-like memory subsets were isolated from only 8 patients and roughly eight healthy donors, whereas naive and central memory subsets came from all 30 or so donors. A total of under 140,000,000 sorted cells were examined across all samples, and the number of cells per subset was strongly correlated with RNA yield. The study compared TCRB repertoires of sorted circulating CD4+ T cell subsets between recently diagnosed type 1 diabetes patients and matched healthy donors. Study-wide findings and limitations: HLA sub-analyses involved small numbers of individuals, so any influence of HLA type on TCRB rearrangement remained unresolved. A moderate but significant shortening of TCRB CDR3 length was observed in type 1 diabetes patients in all four CD4+ subsets. PCR may preferentially amplify shorter templates, but because patient and control samples were amplified and corrected together, any resulting skew would affect both groups equally. Naive, central memory and regulatory TCRB repertoires appeared more similar among patients than among healthy donors. Patients with type 1 diabetes made fewer insertions and deleted more nucleotides at VDJ recombination sites, implying thymic rearrangement abnormalities. Sequencing cDNA rather than genomic DNA could over-represent highly expressing activated cells, although activation and CD3 levels did not differ between groups.

Only a few counts were recorded for this clone. What antigen it recognizes has not been identified. No base quality values were provided; no much bigger clone lies one nucleotide off. Sequences SEHNR (CDR1) and FQNEAQ (CDR2) are obtained from the germline V gene (reference sequence). From the cysteine through the phenylalanine, the CDR3 covers 15 amino acids. The CDR3 DNA has 45 bases and is translated from base 1. V trim: 3 bases; J trim: 6 bases; unmatched bases: 2. Each donor gave one peripheral blood draw, averaging around 0.11 L, which was collected into heparinised tubes. Naive, central memory, regulatory and stem cell-like memory CD4+ T cells were sorted on a BD FACSAria II using a panel including CD45RO, CCR7, CD25, CD127, CD95 and CD27. Purity was above 95% for every sorted population. Right away, PBMCs were isolated by Lymphoprep density gradient centrifugation and were stained directly, with no culture step. So that batch effects would be minimized, each experiment stained and sorted samples in pairs, pairing one healthy donor with one patient.

All of the isolated RNA was reverse transcribed with the High Capacity cDNA Reverse Transcription Kit, so expressed TCRB transcripts were sequenced. Deep immunoSEQ sequencing was applied to naive, central memory and regulatory T cell samples, giving an average of roughly 3.5 million total reads per sample. After sorted cells were lysed in RLT buffer, RNA was extracted with DNase-treated RNeasy Micro or Mini kits, with the choice depending on cell number. Each cell subset was processed separately to prevent cross-contamination, with patient and healthy donor samples processed together. The immunoSEQ multiplex PCR was used to amplify TCRB sequences from cDNA, generating 87-bp fragments that spanned the CDR3 region. The amplicons were sequenced using the Illumina HiSeq platform. Per the authors' processing: PCR bias was computationally corrected using synthetic template baselines, reads within Hamming distance 2 were collapsed, and singletons that could not be merged were discarded. By aligning reads against IMGT, V, D and J genes, CDR3 length, and insertions or deletions at six rearrangement sites were assigned. Within each subset, clonotype counts were normalized to sorted cell number, after which true diversity and Gini coefficients were computed with the tcR R package. The overlap coefficient, calculated on TCRB nucleotide sequences, was used to quantify repertoire sharing. Out-of-frame TCRB sequences from naive cells were analyzed as a proxy for the pre-selection repertoire. What TCRdb holds here is the immuneACCESS table cut down to in-frame rearrangements. Part of the clones is not present; checked against another copy, under half of the missing clones reflect an unresolved V gene, and the others are unexplained. The DNA was the basis for D and trimming; V, J and clone size are from that table. In this sample the table shows about 240,000 clones, approximately 13% of which occur a single time. 0.019% of the sample belongs to the ten largest clones.

The V gene is TRBV7-9 and the J gene is TRBJ1-6; a stretch of 10 junction bases matches TRBD1. The receptor was isolated from a man aged 30-40 years with type 1 diabetes. Sequenced material: naive CD4+ T cells from blood. Sample cell subset or site, as interpreted from the label and publication: true naive CD4+ T cells. CDR3 sequence: CASSFGQGVNSPLHF. The DNA reads TGTGCCAGCAGCTTCGGACAGGGGGTTAATTCACCCCTCCACTTT.